Shown below are 18 T cell receptor beta chains from a single sample sequenced in a study of response to subunit inactivated influenza vaccine. Using its own MiXCR run on the RT-PCR reads, TCRdb lists one record per CDR3 protein. The top ten hold roughly 12% of the sample, which has approximately 480,000 distinct CDR3 sequences, roughly 11% seen once. The sequences come from PBMCs from blood, collected roughly 47 days after vaccination. Receptor source: a man aged 45-65 years who received an inactivated influenza vaccine.

There are many counts of this clonotype. The chain couples TRBV12-3 or TRBV12-4 to TRBJ2-1; 8 nucleotides match TRBD1. The CDR3 totals 14 residues. The V segment lost 3 bases and the J segment 7 bases; nucleotides outside the gene matches: 5. CDR3 sequence: CASSFPRGPNEQFF. The CDR3 nucleotides read TGTGCCAGCAGTTTTCCCAGGGGGCCGAATGAGCAGTTCTTC.

This clonotype was seen a few times. V gene TRBV4-3 combines with J gene TRBJ1-2; TRBD1 aligns across 11 bases. Trimming at V came to 2 bases and at J to 4 bases, leaving 3 bases not matched to a gene. Germline loops: CDR1 LGHNA, CDR2 YSLEER. CDR3 length equals 15 residues. This chain's CDR3 is CASSQSGQGVYGYTF. The CDR3 nucleotides read TGCGCCAGCAGCCAATCGGGACAGGGGGTCTATGGCTACACCTTC.

This clonotype came up a few times. The V call is TRBV4-2, the J call TRBJ1-3; maybe TRBD1 (5 bases). Deletions cut 0 bases from V and 0 bases from J, with 9 bases between. Per germline, CDR1 LGHNA and CDR2 YNFKEQ. This CDR3 is 16 amino acids long. The CDR3 protein is CASSQDRQSSGNTIYF. CDR3 bases: TGTGCCAGCAGCCAAGATCGACAGAGCTCTGGAAACACCATATATTTT.

In its sample, this clonotype was seen a few times. The rearrangement joins TRBV5-1 to TRBJ2-7; D is tentatively TRBD1 or TRBD2 (5 bases each). The germline gives CDR1 SGHRS, CDR2 YFSETQ. The CDR3 runs 12 residues. Trimming removed 4 bases at V and 6 bases at J, with 11 bases between. In DNA form, the CDR3 reads TGCGCCAGCAGCCCGATGGGGGTCGAGCAGTACTTC. Translation: CASSPMGVEQYF.

The rearrangement uses TRBV20-1 and TRBJ2-1, with TRBD2 identical over 9 bases. V gave up 5 bases and J gave up 0 bases; unmatched junction bases: 5. Germline CDR1 is DFQATT and CDR2 is SNEGSKA (reference sequence). This CDR3 region has 15 residues. CDR3 protein: CSAPRGGSSYNEQFF. As DNA, the CDR3 is TGCAGTGCTCCGCGGGGGGGTTCCTCCTACAATGAGCAGTTCTTC.

Only a few counts were recorded for this clonotype. The V call is TRBV7-3, the J call TRBJ2-1; D possibly uses TRBD1 or TRBD2 (5 bases each). Germline CDR1 is SGHTA and CDR2 is FQGTGA. V lost 5 bases and J 0 bases, leaving 17 bases between the germline ends. The CDR3 sequence is 17 residues long. The CDR3 bases are TGTGCCAGCAGCCCGTCGGGGCGGACGAGCTCCTACAATGAGCAGTTCTTC. Amino acids: CASSPSGRTSSYNEQFF.

The gene calls are TRBV5-1 and TRBJ2-2, with D maybe TRBD2 (6 bases). Germline lookup yields CDR1 SGHRS and CDR2 YFSETQ. The CDR3 runs 16 residues. Trimming took 4 bases from V and 6 from J, leaving 19 bases between them. The CDR3 sequence: CASSGGLYGPPGELFF. In DNA form, the CDR3 reads TGCGCCAGCAGCGGGGGACTGTACGGGCCCCCCGGGGAGCTGTTTTTT.

This clonotype was seen repeatedly, ten times or more. This chain connects TRBV9 to TRBJ2-7; 7 nucleotides agree with TRBD1. CDR1 and CDR2 (germline): SGDLS, YYNGEE. J gave up 0 bases and V 5 bases, and 2 bases lay outside the gene matches. The CDR3 contains 13 residues. This chain's CDR3 is CASSRDSSYEQYF. The CDR3 DNA is TGTGCCAGCAGTCGGGACAGCTCCTACGAGCAGTACTTC.

This clonotype was found many times. The chain employs TRBV7-2 and TRBJ2-7; 8 nucleotides match TRBD2. The CDR3 has 14 amino acids. Germline V gives CDR1 SGHTA, CDR2 FQGNSA. The J segment lost 2 bases and the V segment lost 5 bases, leaving 5 bases of the junction unmatched. The CDR3 reads CASSPGLETYEQYF. The CDR3 DNA sequence: TGTGCCAGCAGCCCGGGACTAGAGACCTACGAGCAGTACTTC.

This clonotype was detected many times. The chain employs TRBV27 and TRBJ2-3; 9 bases are shared with TRBD1. Germline V gene data show CDR1 as MNHEY and CDR2 as SMNVEV (reference sequence). The V gene end was trimmed by 5 bases and the J gene end by 4 bases; junction bases not matched to a gene: 4. The CDR3 has 14 residues. The DNA of the CDR3 is TGTGCCAGCAGTACAGGGGGCGGCGCAGATACGCAGTATTTT. Translation gives CASSTGGGADTQYF.

The chain couples TRBV12-3 or TRBV12-4 to TRBJ2-7; D may be TRBD1 (6 bases). The length of the CDR3 is 13 residues. Deletions cut 3 bases from V and 3 bases from J, with 9 bases between. The CDR3 sequence is CASSLGARYEQYF. The CDR3 nucleotides read TGTGCCAGCAGTTTGGGGGCCCGCTACGAGCAGTACTTC.

This clonotype was found many times. This chain joins TRBV10-3 and TRBJ2-1; the match to TRBD2 covers 13 bases. After removal of 3 bases from V and 7 bases from J, the junction contained 9 bases not matched to a gene. The CDR3 length is 17 residues. Germline V gene lookup returns CDR1 ENHRY and CDR2 SYGVKD. The CDR3 here is CAISDHILAGGPNEQFF. For the CDR3, the DNA is TGTGCCATCAGTGACCACATACTAGCGGGAGGGCCAAATGAGCAGTTCTTC.

The chain uses TRBV7-9 and TRBJ2-3, with 14 bases lining up with TRBD2. The germline V gene has CDR1 SEHNR and CDR2 FQNEAQ (reference sequence). There are 16 residues in the CDR3. V shed 5 bases and J 6 bases; nucleotides not matched to a gene: 7. CDR3 region: CASSPGTSGRGDTQYF. In DNA form, the CDR3 reads TGTGCCAGCAGCCCCGGGACTAGCGGGAGAGGTGATACGCAGTATTTT.

The V and J genes are TRBV3-1 and TRBJ1-1, with D maybe TRBD1 (5 bases). Trimming removed 3 bases at V and 8 bases at J, with 10 bases between. The CDR3 totals 12 residues. In germline, CDR1 is LGHDT, CDR2 YNNKEL (reference sequence). Here the CDR3 reads CASSQGTPEAFF. The CDR3 nucleotides read TGTGCCAGCAGCCAGGGGACTCCAGAAGCTTTCTTT.

This chain uses TRBV5-1 with TRBJ1-2; no definite D call. V was pared by 2 bases and J by 0 bases, with 8 bases between. The germline V gene encodes CDR1 SGHRS and CDR2 YFSETQ. The CDR3 runs 14 residues. The CDR3 region is CASSFGGSNYGYTF. The CDR3 DNA is TGCGCCAGCAGCTTTGGAGGATCTAACTATGGCTACACCTTC.

This clonotype was seen only a few times. At one of its ends the junction is not consistent with the germline gene, which may arise from a read error. J is TRBJ2-1 and V is TRBV6-1; D may be TRBD2 (5 bases). The CDR3 sequence is 14 residues long. Germline V lookup: CDR1 MNHNS, CDR2 SASEGT. The CDR3 nucleotides are TGTGCCAGCAGGGAAGACGGGATAGTCGGTGAGCAGTTCTTC. Its translation is CASREDGIVGEQFF.

In its sample, this clonotype was seen many times. CDR3 in amino acids: CSVRTSWDEQYF. The CDR3 DNA reads as TGCAGCGTGAGGACTAGCTGGGACGAGCAGTACTTC. This rearrangement joins TRBV29-1 to TRBJ2-7, with TRBD2 identical over 8 bases. V lost 6 bases to trimming and J lost 5 bases; unmatched junction nucleotides: 6. From germline, CDR1 is SQVTM and CDR2 ANQGSEA. This CDR3 contains 12 residues.

The V and J genes are TRBV12-3 or TRBV12-4 and TRBJ2-7; 8 bases map to TRBD1. With 2 bases clipped from V and 2 bases from J, the junction kept 5 bases outside the gene matches. The CDR3 has 15 residues. This CDR3 is CASSLFPGGPYEQYF. CDR3 DNA sequence: TGTGCCAGCAGTTTATTTCCAGGGGGCCCCTACGAGCAGTACTTC.